These 7 T cell receptor beta chains were sequenced from one sample in a study of identical twins. TCRdb processed the 5' RACE reads anew with MiXCR; each CDR3 protein has one entry. The sample has 450,000 or so distinct CDR3 sequences, approximately 14% seen once; the top ten hold around 0.48%. Another study also made use of these data, one on yellow fever vaccine responses in identical twins.

Sequencing was done on a sample of CD4+ T cells sorted from blood. The receptor set was obtained from a woman aged 18-30 years in good health.

There are a few counts of this clonotype. The CDR3 region is CASRGAKVYEQYF. For the CDR3, the DNA is TGTGCCAGCAGGGGGGCCAAGGTCTACGAGCAGTACTTC. V gene TRBV6-1 combines with J gene TRBJ2-7; perhaps TRBD1 as D (6 bases). Trimming left V 6 bases short and J 3 bases short, with 12 bases between. This CDR3 has 13 amino acids. Germline V gene data show CDR1 as MNHNS and CDR2 as SASEGT.

This clonotype was seen only a few times. This chain uses TRBV12-3 or TRBV12-4 with TRBJ2-3; TRBD1 matches at 9 bases. The V and J ends lost 6 bases and 2 bases, in that order; junction bases with no gene match: 9. The CDR3 contains 16 residues. The CDR3 DNA reads TGTGCCAGCAGCCTTGACAGGGGGGGGGCCACAGATACGCAGTATTTT. It is translated as CASSLDRGGATDTQYF.

This clonotype was picked up a small number of times. The gene calls are TRBV10-3 and TRBJ2-3, with D uncertain. V lost 4 bases and J 4 bases, leaving 9 bases between the germline ends. CDR3 length: 13 amino acids. The V gene's germline CDR1 is ENHRY and CDR2 SYGVKD. CDR3 DNA sequence: TGTGCCATCAGTGGGGTGGAGTCAGATACGCAGTATTTT. Translated, it gives CAISGVESDTQYF.

This clonotype was detected a few times. V and J are TRBV12-3 or TRBV12-4 and TRBJ2-7; 10 bases are a match to TRBD1. The CDR3 runs 14 residues. Germline trimming cut 6 bases from V and 4 bases from J; bases unmatched to any gene: 6. CDR3 nucleotide sequence: TGTGCCAGCAGGGGGACAGGGGTTAGGTACGAGCAGTACTTC. This gives the protein CASRGTGVRYEQYF.

This clonotype turned up a few times. This sequence joins TRBV10-3 and TRBJ2-1, with 8 bases that match TRBD1. This CDR3 comprises 15 residues. With 4 bases clipped from V and 9 bases from J, the junction kept 11 bases outside the gene matches. Germline V CDR1 and CDR2: ENHRY, SYGVKD. The CDR3 loop is CAISVQGAQQSEQFF. The CDR3 nucleotides read TGTGCCATCAGTGTTCAGGGGGCCCAACAAAGTGAGCAGTTCTTC.

This clonotype was seen a handful of times. This rearrangement joins TRBV10-2 to TRBJ2-5; TRBD2 matches at 8 bases. The trim removed 6 bases at V and 0 bases at J, leaving 6 bases unmatched. The V gene's germline CDR1 is WSHSY and CDR2 SAAADI. The CDR3 contains 15 residues. The CDR3 sequence is CASRRGVRDQETQYF. DNA for the CDR3: TGCGCCAGCAGGCGGGGGGTTAGGGACCAAGAGACCCAGTACTTC.

The gene calls are TRBV20-1 and TRBJ2-1; 7 bases are a match to TRBD1. After removal of 0 bases from V and 2 bases from J, the junction contained 7 bases not matched to a gene. Germline lookup yields CDR1 DFQATT and CDR2 SNEGSKA (reference sequence). This CDR3 spans 16 amino acids. The CDR3 DNA follows: TGCAGTGCTAGAGACCCAGACAGGGACCCCTACAATGAGCAGTTCTTC. It is translated as CSARDPDRDPYNEQFF.